This T cell receptor beta chain is drawn from a study of T cells after yellow fever vaccination. For this clonotype: Its antigen is as yet unknown.

Study results and caveats: Booster samples showed a return of most primary-vaccination clones (approximately 96% CD4, 80% to 90% CD8). The study noted that FACS-sorted repertoires could contain abundant clonotypes contaminating from the bulk population.

In TCRdb, the 5' RACE reads were re-called with MiXCR into one record per CDR3 protein. The sample lists some 390,000 distinct CDR3 sequences, more than 5.5% seen once, with 15% in the top ten. The V and J ends lost 3 bases and 6 bases, in that order; junction bases with no gene match: 8. Germline CDR1 reads DFQATT; CDR2 reads SNEGSKA (reference sequence). This CDR3 spans 16 amino acids. The TCR comes from a man aged 25-40 years who received the YFV17D yellow fever vaccine. V is TRBV20-1 and J is TRBJ2-3, with TRBD2 matching 14 bases. Sequencing was performed on PBMCs, taken 5 days after the yellow fever booster vaccination. The CDR3 sequence is CSASPGLAGEGDTQYF. In DNA form, the CDR3 reads TGCAGTGCTAGTCCGGGACTAGCGGGAGAGGGGGATACGCAGTATTTT.